Below are 29 T cell receptor beta chains sequenced from a single sample in a study of T-cell reconstitution after alpha-beta-depleted transplantation in children. During its preparation, the TCRbeta library received unique molecular identifiers. TCRdb fed the PCR reads into MiXCR, producing one record per CDR3 protein. The sample has about 830,000 distinct CDR3 sequences, under 20% seen once. The sequenced sample was PBMCs, mostly from graft donor cells, obtained 360 days after TCRalphabeta/CD19-depleted stem cell transplant. The receptors were sampled from a male patient aged 10 to 17 who had a stem cell transplant for acute lymphoblastic leukemia, so the T cells may come from the graft donor.

This clonotype was counted between two and nine times. The rearrangement uses TRBV2 and TRBJ2-2; D unclear. Germline V CDR1 and CDR2: SNHLY, FYNNEI. This CDR3 has 16 amino acids. Trimming took 0 bases from V and 6 from J, leaving 14 bases between them. The CDR3 DNA is TGTGCCAGCAGTGAAGCGCTTCGAGGAAGGGCCGGGGAGCTGTTTTTT. Protein product: CASSEALRGRAGELFF.

Only a few counts were recorded for this clonotype. The gene calls are TRBV9 and TRBJ2-7; TRBD2 might be the D (6 bases). Germline assignment: CDR1 SGDLS and CDR2 YYNGEE. Trimming pared 2 bases from V and 4 bases from J, leaving 13 bases between. This CDR3 comprises 14 residues. This chain's CDR3 is CASSVEGGDYEQYF. CDR3 coding DNA: TGTGCCAGCAGCGTTGAGGGCGGGGATTACGAGCAGTACTTC.

The V call is TRBV5-1, the J call TRBJ2-1; a weak D match, TRBD2 (5 bases). The CDR3 runs to 15 residues. V shed 0 bases and J shed 9 bases, with 16 bases lying between them. Per the germline V gene, CDR1 is SGHRS and CDR2 is YFSETQ. CDR3 sequence: CASSLEFGERIEQFF. CDR3 bases: TGCGCCAGCAGCTTGGAATTCGGGGAGAGGATTGAGCAGTTCTTC.

This clonotype was seen ten or more times. The CDR3 is CSARESGVYQPQHF. Here the CDR3 DNA reads TGCAGTGCTAGAGAGTCGGGGGTCTATCAGCCCCAGCATTTT. The chain is built from TRBV20-1 and TRBJ1-5; perhaps TRBD1 as D (5 bases). Germline CDR1 reads DFQATT; CDR2 reads SNEGSKA (reference sequence). V dropped 0 bases and J dropped 5 bases, with 11 bases sitting between them. The CDR3 is 14 residues long.

This clonotype was counted a single time. The chain carries TRBV5-1 and TRBJ1-1; the match to TRBD1 covers 10 bases. CDR1 and CDR2 from the germline V gene are SGHRS and YFSETQ. Trimming removed 2 bases from V and 7 bases from J; junction bases left unmatched: 5. This CDR3 comprises 14 residues. CDR3 region: CASSFFGTGVEAFF. As DNA, the CDR3 is TGCGCCAGCAGCTTCTTCGGGACAGGGGTTGAAGCTTTCTTT.

This clonotype was seen only a few times. This chain connects TRBV7-9 to TRBJ1-1, with D maybe TRBD1 (6 bases). In germline, CDR1 is SEHNR, CDR2 FQNEAQ (reference sequence). The V and J ends lost 4 bases and 5 bases respectively, with 17 bases between them. The CDR3 spans 15 residues. The CDR3 DNA reads TGTGCCAGCAGCTACTTGGTGGGGGGCGGTACTGAAGCTTTCTTT. Encoded protein: CASSYLVGGGTEAFF.

This clonotype was counted only a few times. The J gene is TRBJ2-2, the V gene TRBV15; tentatively, D is TRBD2 (6 bases). CDR3 length equals 15 residues. From germline, CDR1 is LNHNV and CDR2 YYDKDF (reference sequence). The V end was cut by 3 bases, the J end by 5 bases, with 13 bases between. Here the CDR3 DNA reads TGTGCCACCAGCAGGGAGGGCCGAGGAACCGGGGAGCTGTTTTTT. Its protein product is CATSREGRGTGELFF.

The rearrangement uses TRBV20-1 and TRBJ2-7; D possibly corresponds to TRBD2 (6 bases). The V and J ends lost 7 bases and 11 bases respectively, with 18 bases between them. The germline gives CDR1 DFQATT, CDR2 SNEGSKA (reference sequence). The CDR3 has 11 amino acids. The CDR3: CSVVGGATEYF. The CDR3 DNA sequence: TGCAGTGTAGTAGGCGGGGCAACGGAGTACTTC.

This clonotype was recorded at least ten times. The chain has TRBV2 and TRBJ2-3; TRBD2 matches 7 bases. The CDR3 runs 13 residues. With V trimmed by 9 bases and J by 4 bases, 7 bases remained unmatched. CDR1 is SNHLY, CDR2 FYNNEI, per germline. CDR3: CARRTSGADTQYF. The CDR3 bases are TGTGCCAGACGGACTAGTGGCGCAGATACGCAGTATTTT.

In its sample, this clonotype was seen a few times. The J gene is TRBJ2-7, the V gene TRBV5-1; D uncertain. V was cut by 6 bases and J by 1 base, with 8 bases left in between. The CDR3 sequence is 12 residues long. The germline V gene encodes CDR1 SGHRS and CDR2 YFSETQ. The CDR3, as DNA: TGCGCCAGCAAGCAGAGTTCCTACGAGCAGTACTTC. Translated, it gives CASKQSSYEQYF.

This clonotype has a count of ten or more. This rearrangement joins TRBV9 to TRBJ2-7, with 9 bases matching TRBD1. The V gene's germline CDR1 is SGDLS and CDR2 YYNGEE. The CDR3 extends over 15 amino acids. Losses at the gene ends were 4 bases for V and 4 bases for J; bases not matched to a gene: 9. CDR3 amino acids: CASSPTGGRLYEQYF. CDR3 nucleotide sequence: TGTGCCAGCAGCCCCACAGGGGGCCGCTTATACGAGCAGTACTTC. The full variable domain, with the rest looked up from reference TRBV9 and TRBJ2-7, is DSGVTQTPKHLITATGQRVTLRCSPRSGDLSVYWYQQSLDQGLQFLIQYYNGEERAKGNILERFSAQQFPDLHSELNLSSLELGDSALYFCASSPTGGRLYEQYFGPGTRLTVT.

This chain connects TRBV5-1 to TRBJ2-2, with 7 bases aligning to TRBD2. CDR3 length: 15 residues. The germline gives CDR1 SGHRS, CDR2 YFSETQ. Trimming took 6 bases from V and 6 from J; bases not matched to a gene: 11. CDR3 region: CASIPAGEEAGELFF. The CDR3 nucleotides are TGCGCCAGCATCCCGGCGGGAGAGGAGGCCGGGGAGCTGTTTTTT.

This clonotype was counted a few times. The chain recombines TRBV10-2 with TRBJ2-7, with 9 bases that match TRBD1. Germline V gene lookup returns CDR1 WSHSY and CDR2 SAAADI. The CDR3 runs 15 residues. After removal of 8 bases from V and 3 bases from J, the junction contained 11 bases not matched to a gene. CDR3 sequence reads: CASQSPGQGFYEQYF. Here the CDR3 DNA reads TGCGCCAGCCAATCCCCGGGACAGGGTTTCTACGAGCAGTACTTC.

The chain couples TRBV20-1 to TRBJ2-4, with D tentatively TRBD1 (5 bases). V was cut by 2 bases and J by 4 bases, with 15 bases left in between. This CDR3 is 15 amino acids long. Looked up from germline, CDR1 is DFQATT and CDR2 is SNEGSKA (reference sequence). The CDR3 loop reads CSARPPIAGKNIQYF. CDR3 DNA: TGCAGTGCTAGACCCCCTATTGCAGGGAAAAACATTCAGTACTTC.

This sequence joins TRBV3-1 and TRBJ1-2; the match to TRBD1 covers 7 bases. V shed 4 bases, J shed 4 bases, and the junction held 18 bases outside the gene matches. Germline values: CDR1 LGHDT, CDR2 YNNKEL (reference sequence). The CDR3 has 18 amino acids. Here the CDR3 reads CASSLTGVGAVFGYGYTF. For the CDR3, the DNA is TGTGCCAGCAGCCTCACAGGGGTGGGAGCAGTTTTCGGCTATGGCTACACCTTC.

This clonotype has ten or more counts. The chain couples TRBV27 to TRBJ1-5; tentative D call: TRBD1 (5 bases). The germline CDR1 and CDR2 sequences are MNHEY and SMNVEV (reference sequence). V lost 9 bases to trimming and J lost 3 bases, with 18 bases between them. The CDR3 loop spans 15 amino acids. CDR3 sequence reads: CASRVGGEDNQPQHF. The CDR3 region has the DNA TGTGCCAGTCGTGTTGGAGGGGAGGACAATCAGCCCCAGCATTTT.

For this clonotype: One end of the junction is discordant with germline, which a read error may explain. This rearrangement joins TRBV5-4 to TRBJ2-7; TRBD1 agrees at 9 bases. The length of the CDR3 is 14 residues. Germline-derived CDR1 and CDR2 are SGHNT and YYREEE (reference sequence). CDR3: CASGFGQGPYEQYF. As DNA, the CDR3 is TGTGCCAGCGGCTTCGGACAGGGGCCCTACGAGCAGTACTTC.

V is TRBV7-3 and J is TRBJ2-1; D call uncertain. The CDR3 is 12 amino acids. V dropped 3 bases and J dropped 5 bases, with 5 bases sitting between them. Germline CDR1 and CDR2: SGHTA and FQGTGA. The CDR3 sequence: CASSFSNNEQFF. In DNA form, the CDR3 reads TGTGCCAGCAGCTTTTCTAACAATGAGCAGTTCTTC.

This clonotype was observed a few times. The chain combines TRBV6-5 with TRBJ1-1; no firm D call. Per germline, CDR1 MNHEY and CDR2 SVGAGI. V lost 6 bases, J lost 8 bases, and 13 bases lay in between. The CDR3 is made up of 12 amino acids. As DNA, the CDR3 is TGTGCCAGCAGCCTCTGGGGTGGGGAAGCTTTCTTT. Translation: CASSLWGGEAFF.

This chain links TRBV27 with TRBJ2-7; D may correspond to TRBD1 or TRBD2 (5 bases each). Germline CDR1 is MNHEY and CDR2 is SMNVEV (reference sequence). Trimming took 11 bases from V and 5 from J, leaving 16 bases between them. This CDR3 region has 12 residues. DNA of the CDR3: TGTGCCGCAGGGACCTTAGGGGACGAGCAGTACTTC. Protein: CAAGTLGDEQYF.

J is TRBJ1-1 and V is TRBV5-1; D remains ambiguous. Looked up from germline, CDR1 is SGHRS and CDR2 is YFSETQ. The length of the CDR3 is 16 residues. V dropped 5 bases and J dropped 2 bases, with 19 bases sitting between them. The CDR3 region is CASRSEFGEVNTEAFF. Here the CDR3 DNA reads TGCGCCAGCAGGTCCGAATTCGGGGAGGTTAACACTGAAGCTTTCTTT.

V gene TRBV14 combines with J gene TRBJ2-3; D gene ambiguous. V was shortened by 1 base and J by 1 base, with 6 bases between the two germline ends. The germline V gene has CDR1 SGHDN and CDR2 FVKESK. This CDR3 comprises 14 residues. The CDR3 region is CASSQAPRTDTQYF. CDR3 DNA: TGTGCCAGCAGCCAAGCCCCACGCACAGATACGCAGTATTTT.

This clonotype was detected a few times. The chain combines TRBV2 with TRBJ2-6, with 10 bases that match TRBD1. Losses at the gene ends were 6 bases for V and 2 bases for J; bases not matched to a gene: 16. Germline lookup yields CDR1 SNHLY and CDR2 FYNNEI. The CDR3 has 20 residues. Here the CDR3 DNA reads TGTGCCAGCAGCCTGGACAGGGGGACGTACTATGCTCCTGGGGCCAACGTCCTGACTTTC. Amino acids: CASSLDRGTYYAPGANVLTF.

This clonotype turned up a few times. The junction shows a germline mismatch at one end, possibly a read error. CDR3 sequence reads: CASSLSAGGYEKYF. Written as DNA, the CDR3 is TGTGCCAGCAGTTTATCGGCAGGGGGCTACGAGAAGTACTTC. This chain links TRBV27 with TRBJ2-7, with 8 bases identical to TRBD1. Germline CDR1 reads MNHEY; CDR2 reads SMNVEV (reference sequence). The CDR3 is 14 amino acids.

The chain joins TRBV27 to TRBJ2-5, with TRBD2 matching over 8 bases. This CDR3 has 13 amino acids. The germline V gene encodes CDR1 MNHEY and CDR2 SMNVEV (reference sequence). Germline trimming cut 6 bases from V and 4 bases from J; bases unmatched to any gene: 4. CDR3 sequence (DNA): TGTGCCAGCAGCGCGGGAGGCCCAGAGACCCAGTACTTC. This gives the protein CASSAGGPETQYF.

The V gene is TRBV29-1, the J gene TRBJ2-7, with a tentative D call TRBD2 (5 bases). Germline V gene lookup returns CDR1 SQVTM and CDR2 ANQGSEA. The CDR3 extends over 15 amino acids. Trimming pared 2 bases from V and 2 bases from J, leaving 16 bases between. CDR3 nucleotides: TGCAGCGTTGAACGATGGGGAGAAGAGGCCTACGAGCAGTACTTC. Translated: CSVERWGEEAYEQYF.

CDR3 sequence: CASSWGGAVSYNEQFF. The CDR3 DNA follows: TGCGCCAGCAGCTGGGGGGGGGCGGTCTCCTACAATGAGCAGTTCTTC. V is TRBV5-1 and J is TRBJ2-1, with a weak D call TRBD2 (7 bases). This CDR3 has 16 residues. V dropped 3 bases and J dropped 0 bases, with 13 bases sitting between them. In germline, CDR1 is SGHRS, CDR2 YFSETQ.

This clonotype was observed a handful of times. The chain links TRBV24-1 to TRBJ2-7; the D is unclear. The CDR3 length is 11 residues. Germline CDR1 KGHDR, CDR2 SFDVKD. V was shortened by 1 base and J by 6 bases, with 3 bases between the two germline ends. This CDR3 is CATSDLSEQYF. The CDR3 nucleotides are TGTGCCACCAGTGATTTAAGCGAGCAGTACTTC.

The chain joins TRBV2 to TRBJ2-5; D call uncertain. The CDR3 covers 11 residues. The V gene's germline CDR1 is SNHLY and CDR2 FYNNEI. V lost 6 bases, J lost 2 bases, and 4 bases lay in between. This CDR3 is CASRAQETQYF. CDR3 sequence (DNA): TGTGCCAGCAGGGCACAAGAGACCCAGTACTTC.